Listed below are T cell receptor beta chains from one sample, sequenced in a study of technical replicates of blood from a handful of donors. Sequencing used immunoSEQ multiplex PCR; TCRdb keeps in-frame clones, though not all of them. The sample contains 81,000 or so clones, roughly 96% of which appear only once. The sequenced material came from T cells isolated from PBMCs. These receptors were taken from a human donor in good health. Both conserved end residues are part of each CDR3. A D gene is named only where the DNA matches it firmly. Clone size is given for some rows only: seen once, a few or many times, or a class if the clone is expanded.

TRBJ2-1 | once | . | TRBV7-9 | CASSLGQGWFNEQFF | TGTGCCAGCAGCTTGGGGCAGGGTTGGTTCAATGAGCAGTTCTTC
TRBJ2-5 | . | TRBD2 | TRBV6-5 | CASSYSAGEWETQYF | TGTGCCAGCAGTTACTCAGCGGGAGAGTGGGAGACCCAGTACTTC
TRBJ2-1 | . | TRBD2 | TRBV28 | CASRAWEGNEQFF | TGTGCCTCCAGGGCCTGGGAGGGTAATGAGCAGTTCTTC
TRBJ2-7 | . | . | TRBV27 | CASGQYEQYF | TGTGCCAGCGGACAGTACGAGCAGTACTTC
TRBJ1-2 | . | TRBD1 | TRBV27 | CASRTGGYGYTF | TGTGCCAGCAGGACAGGGGGCTATGGCTACACCTTC
TRBJ2-2 | . | . | TRBV7-8 | CASIITGGWNTGELFF | TGTGCCAGCATCATAACCGGGGGATGGAACACCGGGGAGCTGTTTTTT
TRBJ2-7 | . | . | TRBV11-3 | CASSSGLSPSEQYF | TGTGCCAGCAGCTCAGGGTTATCCCCTTCCGAGCAGTACTTC
TRBJ1-5 | . | . | TRBV6-6 | CASSSTEAQPQHF | TGTGCCAGCAGTTCGACCGAGGCTCAGCCCCAGCATTTT
TRBJ2-7 | . | . | TRBV11-2 | CASSTSEDSSINEQYF | TGTGCCAGCAGTACCTCAGAGGACTCCAGTATCAACGAGCAGTACTTC
TRBJ2-7 | . | TRBD2 | TRBV6-4 | CASLDDSGRSPRQYF | TGTGCCAGCCTCGACGATAGCGGGAGGAGCCCCAGGCAGTACTTC
TRBJ1-1 | once | . | TRBV10-3 | CAILEFPNTEAFF | TGTGCCATTCTAGAGTTCCCGAACACTGAAGCTTTCTTT
TRBJ1-6 | . | . | TRBV10-3 | CAISGGTNYNSPLHF | TGTGCCATCAGTGGAGGCACGAACTATAATTCACCCCTCCACTTT
TRBJ2-3 | . | TRBD2 | TRBV9 | CASSVGSGGAVEDTQYF | TGTGCCAGCAGCGTAGGAAGCGGGGGGGCGGTAGAAGATACGCAGTATTTT
TRBJ1-1 | . | . | TRBV5-1 | CASSVQGMDTEAFF | TGCGCCAGCAGCGTACAGGGTATGGACACTGAAGCTTTCTTT
TRBJ1-5 | . | . | TRBV7-8 | CASSLSQASSNQPQHF | TGTGCCAGCAGCTTAAGTCAGGCCTCGAGCAATCAGCCCCAGCATTTT
TRBJ2-1 | . | TRBD2 | TRBV6-5 | CASSHGLAGATGEFF | TGTGCCAGCAGTCACGGACTAGCGGGCGCGACCGGGGAGTTCTTC
TRBJ2-2 | . | TRBD1 | TRBV6-5 | CASSYSGQGAGELFF | TGTGCCAGCAGTTACTCGGGACAGGGGGCCGGGGAGCTGTTTTTT
TRBJ2-5 | . | TRBD2 | TRBV11-1 | CASSILAGGPGETQYF | TGTGCCAGCAGTATACTAGCGGGGGGGCCGGGGGAGACCCAGTACTTC
TRBJ2-7 | . | TRBD2 | TRBV15 | CATSRDGTSGIYEQYF | TGTGCCACCAGCAGAGATGGGACTAGCGGTATCTACGAGCAGTACTTC
TRBJ1-2 | . | . | TRBV11-2 | CASSPPPADYGYTF | TGTGCCAGCAGCCCACCCCCGGCGGACTATGGCTACACCTTC
TRBJ1-5 | . | . | TRBV6-5 | CASSSSGTSGQPQHF | TGTGCCAGCAGTTCCTCCGGGACATCGGGTCAGCCCCAGCATTTT
TRBJ1-1 | . | . | TRBV2 | CASSLPGGEAFF | TGTGCCAGCTCACTTCCTGGAGGGGAAGCTTTCTTT
TRBJ2-7 | . | TRBD2 | TRBV19 | CASSRGGTLEQYF | TGTGCCAGTAGCCGGGGAGGGACCCTAGAGCAGTACTTC
TRBJ1-3 | . | . | TRBV25-1 | CASSLRNTIYF | TGTGCCAGCAGTCTCCGAAACACCATATATTTT
TRBJ1-1 | . | . | TRBV7-9 | CATSGRENTEAFF | TGTGCCACATCGGGTCGCGAGAACACTGAAGCTTTCTTT
TRBJ1-2 | once | TRBD1 | TRBV30 | CAWSPEGTVNFNYGYTF | TGTGCCTGGAGCCCGGAGGGGACAGTCAATTTTAACTATGGCTACACCTTC
TRBJ2-1 | once | TRBD2 | TRBV12-5 | CASGLGAGLAGAEQFF | TGTGCTAGTGGTTTGGGGGCGGGACTAGCGGGGGCCGAGCAGTTCTTC
TRBJ2-7 | . | TRBD1 | TRBV7-2 | CASRLRGGRDRMYEQYF | TGTGCCAGCAGGCTTCGCGGTGGCCGGGACAGGATGTACGAGCAGTACTTC
TRBJ2-5 | . | . | TRBV11-3 | CASSLRQAGETQYF | TGTGCCAGCAGCTTACGGCAGGCTGGGGAGACCCAGTACTTC
TRBJ2-7 | once | TRBD2 | TRBV13 | CASSSDPEAGAYEQYF | TGTGCCAGCAGCTCCGATCCGGAGGCGGGGGCCTACGAGCAGTACTTC
TRBJ2-1 | . | TRBD1 | TRBV29-1 | CSVEESRGEQFF | TGCAGCGTTGAAGAGTCCAGGGGGGAGCAGTTCTTC
TRBJ1-2 | . | TRBD1 | TRBV11-3 | CASSDRGNYGYTF | TGTGCCAGCAGTGACAGGGGGAACTATGGCTACACCTTC
TRBJ2-7 | . | TRBD2 | TRBV9 | CASSGGGLANYEQYF | TGTGCCAGCAGCGGAGGGGGACTAGCGAACTACGAGCAGTACTTC
TRBJ2-1 | . | TRBD2 | TRBV5-1 | CASSLEGTSGHNEQFF | TGCGCCAGCAGCTTGGAAGGGACTAGCGGACACAATGAGCAGTTCTTC
TRBJ1-1 | . | TRBD1 | TRBV18 | CASSQPTGRNTEAFF | TGTGCCAGCTCACAACCGACAGGGAGGAACACTGAAGCTTTCTTT
TRBJ1-6 | . | . | TRBV6-5 | CASSYSGQGNSPLHF | TGTGCCAGCAGTTACTCCGGGCAGGGGAATTCACCCCTCCACTTT
TRBJ1-2 | . | TRBD1 | TRBV6-6 | CASSTLTSQGARGYTF | TGTGCCAGCAGTACTCTAACCAGTCAGGGGGCTCGTGGCTACACCTTC
TRBJ2-7 | . | . | TRBV10-3 | CAIQPGDVYEQYF | TGTGCCATCCAGCCGGGGGACGTCTACGAGCAGTACTTC
TRBJ1-1 | . | TRBD1 | TRBV6-5 | CASSYTGGYTEAFF | TGTGCCAGCAGTTACACAGGGGGGTACACTGAAGCTTTCTTT
TRBJ2-3 | . | TRBD2 | TRBV5-1 | CASSFGLAGADTQYF | TGCGCCAGCAGCTTTGGACTAGCGGGTGCAGATACGCAGTATTTT
TRBJ2-3 | . | TRBD2 | TRBV4-2 | CASSFRLAGAVDTQYF | TGTGCCAGCAGCTTTCGACTAGCGGGAGCAGTAGATACGCAGTATTTT
TRBJ1-1 | . | . | TRBV2 | CASSPQALNTEAFF | TGTGCCAGCAGTCCGCAGGCACTGAACACTGAAGCTTTCTTT
TRBJ1-1 | . | TRBD1 | TRBV2 | CASSEQGQLMNTEAFF | TGTGCCAGCAGCGAGCAGGGACAGCTAATGAACACTGAAGCTTTCTTT
TRBJ1-2 | . | . | TRBV7-8 | CASSGRTEYGYTF | TGTGCCAGCAGCGGACGGACAGAATATGGCTACACCTTC
TRBJ2-5 | . | . | TRBV7-3 | CASSPYVKETQYF | TGTGCCAGCAGCCCCTACGTGAAAGAGACCCAGTACTTC
TRBJ2-5 | . | TRBD2 | TRBV18 | CASSPNPPTGRGETQYF | TGTGCCAGCTCACCTAACCCCCCCACTGGGAGGGGAGAGACCCAGTACTTC
TRBJ1-1 | . | . | TRBV7-9 | CASRPRAISNTEAFF | TGTGCCAGCAGGCCTAGAGCCATTTCGAACACTGAAGCTTTCTTT
TRBJ1-4 | . | TRBD1 | TRBV28 | CASSSNYRGGTNEKLFF | TGTGCCAGCAGTTCAAATTACAGGGGTGGTACTAATGAAAAACTGTTTTTT
TRBJ1-1 | . | . | TRBV6-5 | CASSYSAGAGDTEAFF | TGTGCCAGCAGTTACTCGGCAGGGGCTGGGGACACTGAAGCTTTCTTT
TRBJ2-7 | . | . | TRBV2 | CASSMTGTGPYEQYF | TGTGCCAGCAGCATGACCGGGACTGGACCGTACGAGCAGTACTTC
TRBJ2-1 | once | TRBD1 | TRBV27 | CASSLWDRAYNEQFF | TGTGCCAGCAGTTTATGGGACAGGGCCTACAATGAGCAGTTCTTC
TRBJ2-7 | . | TRBD1 | TRBV11-3 | CASSDRGTYEQYF | TGTGCCAGCAGTGACAGGGGGACCTACGAGCAGTACTTC
TRBJ1-2 | once | . | TRBV5-6 | CASSLGHGNYGYTF | TGTGCCAGCAGCTTGGGACACGGTAACTATGGCTACACCTTC
TRBJ2-2 | . | . | TRBV10-2 | CALRGPGELFF | TGCGCTCTCAGGGGACCCGGGGAGCTGTTTTTT
TRBJ1-5 | . | . | TRBV11-2 | CASSLGRTPNQPQHF | TGTGCCAGCAGCCTTGGTCGGACACCTAATCAGCCCCAGCATTTT
TRBJ2-7 | . | TRBD1 | TRBV4-1 | CASSHLPGTGRSSYEQYF | TGCGCCAGCAGCCATCTTCCCGGGACAGGTCGCAGTTCCTACGAGCAGTACTTC
TRBJ2-7 | . | TRBD2 | TRBV11-2 | CASSSNRGLGPGEQYF | TGTGCCAGCAGCTCAAATCGGGGACTAGGCCCGGGCGAGCAGTACTTC
TRBJ2-5 | . | . | TRBV4-1 | CASSQAPLGGGGKTQYF | TGCGCCAGCAGCCAGGCTCCCCTTGGGGGGGGCGGGAAGACCCAGTACTTC